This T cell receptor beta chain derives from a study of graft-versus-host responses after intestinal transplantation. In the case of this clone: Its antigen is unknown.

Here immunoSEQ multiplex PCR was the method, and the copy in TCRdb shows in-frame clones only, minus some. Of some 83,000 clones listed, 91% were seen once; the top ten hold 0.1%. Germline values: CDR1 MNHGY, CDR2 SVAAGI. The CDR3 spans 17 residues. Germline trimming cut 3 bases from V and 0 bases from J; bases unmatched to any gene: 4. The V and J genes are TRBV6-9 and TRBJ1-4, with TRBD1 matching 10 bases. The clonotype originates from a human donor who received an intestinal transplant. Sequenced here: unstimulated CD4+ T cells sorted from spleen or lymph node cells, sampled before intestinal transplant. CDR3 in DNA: TGTGCCAGCAGTTACCGGGACAGGGGCTCAACTAATGAAAAACTGTTTTTT. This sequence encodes CASSYRDRGSTNEKLFF.